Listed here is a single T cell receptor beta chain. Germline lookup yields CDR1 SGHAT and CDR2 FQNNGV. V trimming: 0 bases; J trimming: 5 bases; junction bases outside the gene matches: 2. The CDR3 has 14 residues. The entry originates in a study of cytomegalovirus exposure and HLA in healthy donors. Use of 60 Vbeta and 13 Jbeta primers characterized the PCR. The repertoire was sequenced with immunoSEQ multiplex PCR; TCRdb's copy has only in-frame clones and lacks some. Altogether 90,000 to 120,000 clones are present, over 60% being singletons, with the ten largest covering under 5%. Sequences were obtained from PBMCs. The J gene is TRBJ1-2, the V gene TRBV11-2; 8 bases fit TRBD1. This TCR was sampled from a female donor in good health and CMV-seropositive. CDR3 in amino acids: CASSLERQGYGYTF. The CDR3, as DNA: TGTGCCAGCAGCTTAGAGCGACAGGGGTATGGCTACACCTTC.